This T cell receptor (beta chain) was sequenced during a study of control samples from healthy donors and cancer patients. Germline V gene data show CDR1 as MNHNS and CDR2 as SASEGT. The CDR3 spans 17 residues. V dropped 4 bases and J dropped 3 bases, with 16 bases sitting between them. The repertoire was sequenced with immunoSEQ multiplex PCR; TCRdb's copy has only in-frame clones and lacks some. The sample lists over 100,000 clones; 80% to 95% were seen once. The table lists this clone with a count of one. The receptor was isolated from a man in his forties in good health. V is TRBV6-1 and J is TRBJ1-6, with no clear D. The sample consisted of blood. CDR3 bases: TGTGCCAGCAGTGGACCAGCTCACTTGATCTATAATTCACCCCTCCACTTT. Residues: CASSGPAHLIYNSPLHF.